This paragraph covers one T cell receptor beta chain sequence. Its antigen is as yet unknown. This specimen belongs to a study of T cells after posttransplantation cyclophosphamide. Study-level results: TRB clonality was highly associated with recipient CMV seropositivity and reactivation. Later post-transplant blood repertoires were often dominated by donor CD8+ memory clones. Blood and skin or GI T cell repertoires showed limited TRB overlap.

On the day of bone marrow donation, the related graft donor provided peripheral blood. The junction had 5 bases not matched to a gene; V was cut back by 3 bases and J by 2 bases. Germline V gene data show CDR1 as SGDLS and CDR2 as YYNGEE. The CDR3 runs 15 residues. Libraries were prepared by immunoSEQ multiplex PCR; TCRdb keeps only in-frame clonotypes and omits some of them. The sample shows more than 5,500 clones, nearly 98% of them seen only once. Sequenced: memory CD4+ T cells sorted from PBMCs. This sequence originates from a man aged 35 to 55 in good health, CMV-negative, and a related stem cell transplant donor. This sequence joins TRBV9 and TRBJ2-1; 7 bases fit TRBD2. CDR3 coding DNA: TGTGCCAGCAGCGCTGGACTAGACGCCTACAATGAGCAGTTCTTC. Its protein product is CASSAGLDAYNEQFF.